The 16 T cell receptor beta chains in this list originate from one sample, sequenced in a study of cytomegalovirus exposure and HLA in healthy donors. PCR used 60 Vbeta primers and 13 Jbeta primers. Data came from immunoSEQ multiplex PCR; TCRdb stores just in-frame clones and leaves some out. Here the sample spans about 180,000 clones, 75% to 85% being singletons. The sample comprised PBMCs. These TCRs come from a man between 25 and 39 years old in good health and CMV-seropositive.

This clone appeared once. This chain joins TRBV7-9 and TRBJ2-3; the match to TRBD2 covers 16 bases. Losses at the gene ends were 5 bases for V and 3 bases for J; bases not matched to a gene: 11. In germline, CDR1 is SEHNR, CDR2 FQNEAQ (reference sequence). The CDR3 sequence is 19 residues long. CDR3 protein: CASSPTGTSGGGSTDTQYF. In DNA form, the CDR3 reads TGTGCCAGCAGCCCAACCGGGACTAGCGGGGGGGGGAGTACAGATACGCAGTATTTT.

V and J are TRBV19 and TRBJ2-5, with TRBD2 as a possible D gene (5 bases). Germline assignment: CDR1 LNHDA and CDR2 SQIVND (reference sequence). V lost 0 bases and J 2 bases, leaving 13 bases between the germline ends. This CDR3 has 16 residues. The CDR3 bases are TGTGCCAGTAGTATAGAGTCGGGAACTAGGCAAGAGACCCAGTACTTC. Translation: CASSIESGTRQETQYF.

In its sample, this clone was seen once. The genes are TRBV29-1 and TRBJ2-7; 11 bases are a match to TRBD1. This CDR3 has 13 residues. The germline CDR1 and CDR2 sequences are SQVTM and ANQGSEA. Trimming cost V 6 bases and J 2 bases; bases outside gene matches: 3. CDR3 loop: CSVEGQGAYEQYF. CDR3 DNA: TGCAGCGTGGAGGGACAGGGGGCCTACGAGCAGTACTTC.

The chain employs TRBV4-1 and TRBJ2-5; D is unclear. The CDR3 is made up of 17 amino acids. Per germline, CDR1 MGHRA and CDR2 YSYEKL. The ends were cut back, 0 bases at V and 7 bases at J, with 21 bases in the middle. The CDR3, as DNA: TGCGCCAGCAGCCAAGATCTAGTTGTCAGCTCAAGCCGGACCCAGTACTTC. It encodes CASSQDLVVSSSRTQYF.

This chain links TRBV7-9 with TRBJ2-3, with 11 nucleotides matching TRBD1. Trimming took 5 bases from V and 3 from J; bases not matched to a gene: 4. Germline CDR1 reads SEHNR; CDR2 reads FQNEAQ (reference sequence). The CDR3 consists of 15 residues. This CDR3 is CASSEGTGGTDTQYF. In nucleotides, the CDR3 is TGTGCCAGCAGCGAGGGGACAGGGGGTACAGATACGCAGTATTTT. The entire variable domain, with the rest obtained from reference TRBV7-9 and TRBJ2-3, is as follows: DTGVSQNPRHKITKRGQNVTFRCDPISEHNRLYWYRQTLGQGPEFLTYFQNEAQLEKSRLLSDRFSAERPKGSFSTLEIQRTEQGDSAMYLCASSEGTGGTDTQYFGPGTRLTVL.

There are a few counts of this clone. The chain couples TRBV27 to TRBJ2-7; 9 bases agree with TRBD1. From germline, CDR1 is MNHEY and CDR2 SMNVEV (reference sequence). V lost 3 bases to trimming and J lost 6 bases; unmatched junction nucleotides: 12. CDR3 length: 16 amino acids. CDR3: CASSLNRGQGGAEQYF. In DNA, the CDR3 is TGTGCCAGCAGTTTGAACCGGGGACAGGGCGGCGCCGAGCAGTACTTC.

The chain recombines TRBV27 with TRBJ1-5, with 7 bases aligning to TRBD1. The CDR3 runs 17 residues. CDR1 and CDR2 (germline): MNHEY, SMNVEV (reference sequence). V trimming: 6 bases; J trimming: 0 bases; junction bases outside the gene matches: 11. CDR3 residues: CASRSVKDRDSNQPQHF. The CDR3 DNA reads TGTGCCAGCAGGAGCGTCAAAGACAGGGATAGCAATCAGCCCCAGCATTTT.

V and J are TRBV7-9 and TRBJ1-6, with TRBD1 matching over 8 bases. The CDR3 extends over 16 amino acids. In germline, CDR1 is SEHNR, CDR2 FQNEAQ (reference sequence). V was clipped by 3 bases and J by 8 bases; unmatched bases: 9. The CDR3 reads CASSFRRQGKDSPLHF. CDR3 sequence (DNA): TGTGCCAGCAGCTTTCGGAGACAGGGGAAGGATTCACCCCTCCACTTT. The variable domain in full, completed from reference TRBV7-9 and TRBJ1-6, reads DTGVSQNPRHKITKRGQNVTFRCDPISEHNRLYWYRQTLGQGPEFLTYFQNEAQLEKSRLLSDRFSAERPKGSFSTLEIQRTEQGDSAMYLCASSFRRQGKDSPLHFGNGTRLTVT.

The chain has TRBV6-5 and TRBJ1-5, with a possible D match to TRBD1 (5 bases). In germline, CDR1 is MNHEY, CDR2 SVGAGI. V was trimmed by 6 bases and J by 2 bases, leaving 14 bases between them. The CDR3 length is 15 residues. CDR3 sequence reads: CASSEGRRGNQPQHF. CDR3 nucleotide sequence: TGTGCCAGCAGCGAGGGGCGGAGGGGCAATCAGCCCCAGCATTTT.

The gene calls are TRBV9 and TRBJ2-2; D gene unclear. This CDR3 comprises 16 residues. V dropped 0 bases and J dropped 1 base, with 10 bases sitting between them. The V gene's germline CDR1 is SGDLS and CDR2 YYNGEE. The CDR3 DNA reads TGTGCCAGCAGCGTAGCTAGTCTGGGGAACACCGGGGAGCTGTTTTTT. As protein: CASSVASLGNTGELFF.

CDR3 in amino acids: CASSTTGYHEQFF. The CDR3 DNA is TGTGCCAGCAGTACTACAGGTTACCATGAGCAGTTCTTC. This rearrangement joins TRBV27 to TRBJ2-1, with D perhaps TRBD1 (5 bases). This CDR3 has 13 amino acids. Germline CDR1 MNHEY, CDR2 SMNVEV (reference sequence). V lost 5 bases, J lost 8 bases, and 13 bases lay in between.

This chain connects TRBV2 to TRBJ1-5, with D possibly matching TRBD1 (5 bases). CDR3 length: 16 residues. From germline, CDR1 is SNHLY and CDR2 FYNNEI. Trimming pared 3 bases from V and 0 bases from J, leaving 12 bases between. Here the CDR3 reads CASSEPRGFSNQPQHF. The DNA for the CDR3 is TGTGCCAGCAGTGAGCCTAGGGGTTTTAGCAATCAGCCCCAGCATTTT.

The J gene is TRBJ2-6, the V gene TRBV7-9; 7 nucleotides agree with TRBD2. The CDR3 covers 18 residues. Trimming removed 4 bases from V and 4 bases from J; junction bases left unmatched: 13. Germline CDR1 SEHNR, CDR2 FQNEAQ (reference sequence). DNA for the CDR3: TGTGCCAGCAGCTCGACGACGGGAAGGACTAGAGGGGCCAACGTCCTGACTTTC. It translates to CASSSTTGRTRGANVLTF.

This sequence joins TRBV6-5 and TRBJ1-5; 10 bases fit TRBD1. V was clipped by 5 bases and J by 4 bases; unmatched bases: 2. The germline V gene encodes CDR1 MNHEY and CDR2 SVGAGI. The CDR3 length is 14 residues. For the CDR3, the DNA is TGTGCCAGCAGTGGACAGGGGGGTAATCAGCCCCAGCATTTT. Its protein is CASSGQGGNQPQHF.

The CDR3 protein is CASSLALAGGGNEQFF. In DNA, the CDR3 is TGCGCCAGCAGCTTGGCTCTAGCGGGAGGGGGCAATGAGCAGTTCTTC. The V and J genes are TRBV5-1 and TRBJ2-1, with 12 bases matching TRBD2. CDR1 is SGHRS, CDR2 YFSETQ, per germline. Germline trimming cut 0 bases from V and 6 bases from J; bases unmatched to any gene: 4. CDR3 length: 16 amino acids. The complete variable domain, with remaining parts taken from reference TRBV5-1 and TRBJ2-1, reads KAGVTQTPRYLIKTRGQQVTLSCSPISGHRSVSWYQQTPGQGLQFLFEYFSETQRNKGNFPGRFSGRQFSNSRSEMNVSTLELGDSALYLCASSLALAGGGNEQFFGPGTRLTVL.

The chain uses TRBV5-1 and TRBJ2-1, with 12 bases that match TRBD2. V lost 4 bases and J lost 0; bases outside the gene matches: 14. CDR3 length equals 20 residues. Germline loops: CDR1 SGHRS, CDR2 YFSETQ. The chain's CDR3 is CASSPGLTSGGPSSYNEQFF. The CDR3 DNA reads as TGCGCCAGCAGCCCCGGACTGACTAGCGGGGGCCCAAGCTCCTACAATGAGCAGTTCTTC.